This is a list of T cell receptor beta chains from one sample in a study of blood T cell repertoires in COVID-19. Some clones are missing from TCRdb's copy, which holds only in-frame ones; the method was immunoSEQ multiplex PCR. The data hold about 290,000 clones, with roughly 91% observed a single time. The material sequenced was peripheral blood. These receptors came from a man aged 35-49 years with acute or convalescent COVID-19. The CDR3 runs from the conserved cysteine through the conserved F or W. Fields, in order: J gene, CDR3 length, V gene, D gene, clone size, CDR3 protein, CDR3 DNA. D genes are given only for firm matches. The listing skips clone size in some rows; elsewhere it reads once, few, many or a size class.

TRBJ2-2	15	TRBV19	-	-	CASSIPQLNTGELFF	TGTGCCAGTAGTATTCCACAGCTGAACACCGGGGAGCTGTTTTTT
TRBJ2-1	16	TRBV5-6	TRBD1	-	CASSMDRGRTYNEQFF	TGTGCCAGCAGCATGGACAGGGGGAGAACCTACAATGAGCAGTTCTTC
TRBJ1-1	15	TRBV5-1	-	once	CASSLSMDLNTEAFF	TGCGCCAGCAGCTTGAGTATGGACTTGAACACTGAAGCTTTCTTT
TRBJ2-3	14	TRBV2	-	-	CASRVERGTDTQYF	TGTGCCAGCAGGGTAGAGCGCGGCACAGATACGCAGTATTTT
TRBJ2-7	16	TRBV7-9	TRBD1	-	CASSPQTGMSSYEQYF	TGTGCCAGCAGCCCACAGACAGGGATGAGCTCCTACGAGCAGTACTTC
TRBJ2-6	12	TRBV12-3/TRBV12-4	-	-	CASSKTRNVLTF	TGTGCCAGCAGCAAGACAAGAAACGTCCTGACTTTC
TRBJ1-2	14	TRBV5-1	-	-	CASSLLEGTGGYTF	TGCGCCAGCAGCTTATTAGAGGGAACAGGGGGCTACACCTTC
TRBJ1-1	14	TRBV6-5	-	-	CASSHTVTNTEAFF	TGTGCCAGCAGCCATACAGTGACGAACACTGAAGCTTTCTTT
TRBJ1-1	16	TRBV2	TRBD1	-	CASNTPGTGVETEAFF	TGTGCCAGCAATACGCCCGGGACAGGGGTGGAGACTGAAGCTTTCTTT
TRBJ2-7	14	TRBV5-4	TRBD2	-	CASSLAGYSYEQYF	TGTGCCAGCAGCCTAGCGGGGTACTCCTACGAGCAGTACTTC
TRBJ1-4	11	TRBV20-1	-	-	CSARGGTQLFF	TGCAGTGCTAGAGGAGGGACTCAACTGTTTTTT
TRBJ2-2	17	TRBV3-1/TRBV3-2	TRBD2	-	CASSRGGTLKGSGELFF	TGTGCCAGCAGCCGGGGGGGGACTCTAAAGGGTTCCGGGGAGCTGTTTTTT
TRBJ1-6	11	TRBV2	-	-	CASSRGPPLHF	TGTGCCAGCAGTCGAGGGCCACCCCTCCACTTT
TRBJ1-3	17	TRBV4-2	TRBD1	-	CASSQDVTGTGKNTIYF	TGTGCCAGCAGCCAAGATGTGACCGGGACAGGGAAAAACACCATATATTTT
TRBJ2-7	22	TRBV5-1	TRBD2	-	CASSLAPRSTGGASGGSYEQYF	TGCGCCAGCAGCTTGGCCCCGAGGAGTACAGGCGGTGCTAGCGGGGGATCCTACGAGCAGTACTTC
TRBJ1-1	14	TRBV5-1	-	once	CASSPGGIYTEAFF	TGCGCCAGCAGTCCGGGAGGGATTTACACTGAAGCTTTCTTT
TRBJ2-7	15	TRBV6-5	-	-	CASSYSKGQYYEQYF	TGTGCCAGCAGTTACTCGAAAGGACAGTACTACGAGCAGTACTTC
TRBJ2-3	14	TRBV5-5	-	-	CASSLDLSTDTQYF	TGTGCCAGCAGCTTGGACTTGAGCACAGATACGCAGTATTTT
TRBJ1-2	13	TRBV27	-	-	CASSLSSQGGYTF	TGTGCCAGCAGTTTATCCTCGCAGGGCGGCTACACCTTC
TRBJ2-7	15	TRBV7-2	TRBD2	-	CASSPRGAGGYEQYF	TGTGCCAGCAGCCCCCGTGGAGCGGGGGGGTACGAGCAGTACTTC
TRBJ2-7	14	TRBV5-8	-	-	CASSLRQGGDEQYF	TGTGCCAGCAGCTTGAGGCAGGGTGGGGACGAGCAGTACTTC
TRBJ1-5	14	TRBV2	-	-	CASRRDEGNQPQHF	TGTGCCAGCAGACGAGATGAGGGCAATCAGCCCCAGCATTTT
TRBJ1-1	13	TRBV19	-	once	CASSMGPYTEAFF	TGTGCCAGTAGTATGGGGCCGTACACTGAAGCTTTCTTT
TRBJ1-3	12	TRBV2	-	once	CAPGGSGNTIYF	TGTGCTCCCGGTGGCTCTGGAAACACCATATATTTT
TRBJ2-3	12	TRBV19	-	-	CASSMSADTQYF	TGTGCCAGTAGTATGAGTGCAGATACGCAGTATTTT
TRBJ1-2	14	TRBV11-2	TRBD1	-	CASSPRDRVLGYTF	TGTGCCAGCAGCCCCCGGGACAGGGTACTTGGCTACACCTTC
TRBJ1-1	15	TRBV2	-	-	CASSGTGLMNTEAFF	TGTGCCAGCAGCGGAACAGGGCTCATGAACACTGAAGCTTTCTTT
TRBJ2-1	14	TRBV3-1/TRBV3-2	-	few	CASSQARGRDEQFF	TGTGCCAGCAGCCAAGCACGGGGTAGGGATGAGCAGTTCTTC
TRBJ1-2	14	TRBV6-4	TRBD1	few	CASSAAGGANGYTF	TGTGCCAGCAGTGCGGCAGGGGGAGCGAATGGCTACACCTTC
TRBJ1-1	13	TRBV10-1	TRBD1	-	CASSGQGNTEAFF	TGCGCCAGCAGTGGACAGGGGAACACTGAAGCTTTCTTT
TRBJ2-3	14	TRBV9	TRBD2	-	CASRPAGGQDTQYF	TGTGCCAGCCGGCCGGCGGGGGGGCAGGATACGCAGTATTTT
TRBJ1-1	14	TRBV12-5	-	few	CASGQQGRGTEAFF	TGTGCTAGTGGTCAACAGGGAAGGGGGACTGAAGCTTTCTTT
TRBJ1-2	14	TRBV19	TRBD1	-	CASSITGGTYGYTF	TGTGCCAGTAGTATTACAGGGGGAACCTATGGCTACACCTTC
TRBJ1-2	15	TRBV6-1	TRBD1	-	CASSEGTGLSYGYTF	TGTGCCAGCAGTGAGGGGACAGGGTTGAGCTATGGCTACACCTTC
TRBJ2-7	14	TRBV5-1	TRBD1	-	CASSFGQGVSEQYF	TGCGCCAGCAGCTTTGGACAGGGGGTGAGCGAGCAGTACTTC
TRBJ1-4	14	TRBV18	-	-	CASSPPGSGEKLFF	TGTGCCAGCTCACCACCGGGATCGGGGGAAAAACTGTTTTTT
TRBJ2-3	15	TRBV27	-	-	CASSFGGWGTDTQYF	TGTGCCAGCAGTTTCGGAGGGTGGGGCACAGATACGCAGTATTTT